This T cell receptor (beta chain) derives from a study of OX40 agonist ivuxolimab in advanced cancers. The overall study: Partial responses occurred in Three dose-escalation patients, one with hepatocellular carcinoma and two with cutaneous melanoma.

As for this clone: Its antigen is undetermined.

The protocol was immunoSEQ multiplex PCR, while the TCRdb copy is restricted to in-frame clones and leaves out a portion. The table includes about 41,000 clones, around 83% detected once. V gave up 0 bases and J gave up 4 bases; unmatched junction bases: 7. Germline V lookup: CDR1 SGHRS, CDR2 YFSETQ. There are 16 residues in the CDR3. General study findings and limits: On average, CD8+ T cells had more expanded clones than CD4+.

Blood got drawn at baseline, again on cycle 4 day 1, and then on cycle 7 day 1. Sequenced material: CD4+ or CD8+ T cells sorted from blood, taken in a trial of the OX40 agonist ivuxolimab. The TCR originated in an adult with an advanced solid tumor such as melanoma, head and neck, liver or kidney cancer. The chain carries TRBV5-1 and TRBJ2-1, with 7 bases identical to TRBD1. The CDR3 bases are TGCGCCAGCAGCTTGGCTCCGGGACAGCATTACAATGAGCAGTTCTTC. This encodes CASSLAPGQHYNEQFF.